Detailed here is one T cell receptor (beta chain). The antigen is undetermined. This sample is drawn from a study of T-cell reconstitution after alpha-beta-depleted transplantation in children. Study-level findings and limits: At the one-year point after transplant, T-cell counts and TCRbeta diversity were found to come mostly from T cells that had been newly produced. TCRbeta diversity was high at day 60 in some patients (a result of surviving recipient T cells and thymic progenitors). In patients about two months after transplant, alpha-beta T cells reportedly arose from several hundred expanded graft clones.

Unique molecular identifiers tagged the TCRbeta library. MiXCR, applied by TCRdb to the PCR reads, yields one record per CDR3 protein. Here the sample spans some 440,000 distinct CDR3 sequences, around 15% being singletons. The CDR3 length is 14 residues. The germline CDR1 and CDR2 sequences are SQVTM and ANQGSEA. V lost 4 bases and J 2 bases, leaving 15 bases between the germline ends. V usage is TRBV29-1 and J usage is TRBJ2-7; D perhaps matches TRBD1 (6 bases). This specimen consisted of PBMCs, mostly from graft donor cells, obtained 360 days after TCRalphabeta/CD19-depleted stem cell transplant. This receptor was identified in a boy less than two years old who had a stem cell transplant for Wiskott-Aldrich syndrome, so the T cells may come from the graft donor. The CDR3, as DNA: TGCAGCGTTGTCCTTCCCGGACAGACCTACGAGCAGTACTTC. Its protein product is CSVVLPGQTYEQYF.